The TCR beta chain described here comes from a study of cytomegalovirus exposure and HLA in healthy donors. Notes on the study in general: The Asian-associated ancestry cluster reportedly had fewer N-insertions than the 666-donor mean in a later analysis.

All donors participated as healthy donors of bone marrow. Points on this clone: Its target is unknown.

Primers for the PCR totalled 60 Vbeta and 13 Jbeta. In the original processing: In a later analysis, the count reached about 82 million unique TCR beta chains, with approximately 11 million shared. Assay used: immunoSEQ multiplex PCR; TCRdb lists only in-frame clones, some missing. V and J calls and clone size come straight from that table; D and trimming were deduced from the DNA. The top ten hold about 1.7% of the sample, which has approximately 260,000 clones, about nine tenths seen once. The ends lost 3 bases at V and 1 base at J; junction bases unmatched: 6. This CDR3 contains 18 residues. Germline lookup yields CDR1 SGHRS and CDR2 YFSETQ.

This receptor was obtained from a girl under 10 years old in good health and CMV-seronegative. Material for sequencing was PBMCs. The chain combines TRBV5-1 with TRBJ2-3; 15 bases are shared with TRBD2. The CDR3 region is CASSSGLAGGSGTDTQYF. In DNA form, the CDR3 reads TGCGCCAGCAGCTCGGGACTAGCGGGAGGATCAGGCACAGATACGCAGTATTTT.